Following are 9 T cell receptor beta chains from one sample sequenced in a study of Ad26.COV2.S vaccination and SARS-CoV-2 variants. Sample treatment: over 15 received Ad26.COV2.S at low or high dose, single or two shots; 5 received placebo; per-sample allocation not given. The samples date from day 63 after the first vaccine or placebo injection. Here immunoSEQ multiplex PCR was the method, and the copy in TCRdb shows in-frame clones only, minus some. Of around 400,000 clones in the sample, about nine tenths were seen once. This material consisted of peripheral blood, taken in a trial of Ad26.COV2.S vaccine versus placebo. Every receptor here comes from a person aged 18 to 65 who received the Ad26.COV2.S COVID-19 vaccine or a placebo.

This clone was observed once. The V gene is TRBV7-2, the J gene TRBJ1-5; 7 nucleotides line up with TRBD1. Germline assignment: CDR1 SGHTA and CDR2 FQGNSA. V was pared by 1 base and J by 5 bases, with 5 bases of the junction left unmatched. This CDR3 region has 15 residues. The CDR3 DNA is TGTGCCAGCAGCTTAGACGGACAGGCGGATCAGCCCCAGCATTTT. It specifies CASSLDGQADQPQHF.

The CDR3 reads CASWRGTATEAFF. DNA for the CDR3: TGTGCCAGCTGGAGAGGGACGGCCACTGAAGCTTTCTTT. This sequence joins TRBV6-5 and TRBJ1-1; weak D call: TRBD1 (5 bases). This CDR3 is built from 13 residues. Germline loops: CDR1 MNHEY, CDR2 SVGAGI. V was pared by 8 bases and J by 4 bases, with 14 bases between.

The V and J genes are TRBV30 and TRBJ1-4; tentatively, D is TRBD1 (5 bases). V dropped 1 base and J dropped 8 bases, with 11 bases sitting between them. The CDR3 has 13 amino acids. The germline gives CDR1 GTSNPN, CDR2 SVGIG (reference sequence). In nucleotides, the CDR3 is TGTGCCTGGAGTGAACAGGCCGCGGAAAAACTGTTTTTT. Encoded protein: CAWSEQAAEKLFF.

V usage is TRBV19 and J usage is TRBJ2-1, with a possible D match to TRBD1 (6 bases). V shed 6 bases and J shed 8 bases, with 17 bases lying between them. CDR3 length equals 14 residues. Germline V CDR1 and CDR2: LNHDA, SQIVND (reference sequence). CDR3 in DNA: TGTGCCAGTAGAGAGGGGGTAGTAGTAGATGAGCAGTTCTTC. Translation gives CASREGVVVDEQFF.

The chain recombines TRBV15 with TRBJ1-1; D is uncertain. Between the trimmed V and J ends, which lost 0 bases and 4 bases, there was a span of 18 bases. Per germline, CDR1 LNHNV and CDR2 YYDKDF (reference sequence). This CDR3 comprises 17 residues. The CDR3 sequence is CATSRDPGTTEGTEAFF. The CDR3 DNA is TGTGCCACCAGCAGAGACCCGGGAACGACGGAGGGCACTGAAGCTTTCTTT.

V is TRBV12-3 or TRBV12-4 and J is TRBJ2-7; D possibly corresponds to TRBD1 (6 bases). V shed 6 bases and J shed 7 bases, with 13 bases lying between them. CDR3 length: 12 residues. DNA for the CDR3: TGTGCCAGCAGCTATCAGGACAGAGAGCAGTACTTC. Its protein is CASSYQDREQYF.

The chain uses TRBV6-2 or TRBV6-3 and TRBJ1-1; 7 nucleotides agree with TRBD1. CDR1 is MNHEY and CDR2 is SVGEGT in the germline V gene. J gave up 3 bases and V 0 bases, and 10 bases lay outside the gene matches. CDR3 length equals 17 residues. The CDR3 sequence is CASSYSPTGQRYTEAFF. The CDR3 nucleotides read TGTGCCAGCAGTTACTCTCCAACGGGACAGAGGTACACTGAAGCTTTCTTT.

V gene TRBV10-3 combines with J gene TRBJ1-5, with D hard to call. Trimming cost V 4 bases and J 6 bases, with 13 bases left between them. The CDR3 is 14 residues long. Germline lookup yields CDR1 ENHRY and CDR2 SYGVKD. The CDR3 loop is CAISGGEGGQPQHF. CDR3 nucleotide sequence: TGTGCCATCAGTGGCGGGGAGGGTGGTCAGCCCCAGCATTTT.

This rearrangement joins TRBV7-2 to TRBJ2-5; D is perhaps TRBD1 (5 bases). This CDR3 is 16 amino acids long. The germline CDR1 and CDR2 sequences are SGHTA and FQGNSA. V lost 5 bases, J lost 1 base, and 17 bases lay in between. CDR3 in amino acids: CASSRTGTFPQETQYF. CDR3 nucleotide sequence: TGTGCCAGCAGCCGCACAGGTACCTTCCCCCAAGAGACCCAGTACTTC.